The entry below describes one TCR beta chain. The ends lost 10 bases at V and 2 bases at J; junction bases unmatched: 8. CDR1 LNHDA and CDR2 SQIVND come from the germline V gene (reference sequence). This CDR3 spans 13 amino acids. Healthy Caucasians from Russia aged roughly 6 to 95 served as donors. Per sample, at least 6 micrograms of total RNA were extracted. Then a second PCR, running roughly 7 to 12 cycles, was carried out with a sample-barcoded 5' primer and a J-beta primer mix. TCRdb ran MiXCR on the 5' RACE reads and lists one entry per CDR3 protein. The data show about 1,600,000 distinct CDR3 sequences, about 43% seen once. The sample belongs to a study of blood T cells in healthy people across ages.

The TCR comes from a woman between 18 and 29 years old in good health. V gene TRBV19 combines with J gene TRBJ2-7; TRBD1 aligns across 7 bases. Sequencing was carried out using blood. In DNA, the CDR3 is TGTGCCACGAGTCCGGGACAGACCTACGAGCAGTACTTC. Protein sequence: CATSPGQTYEQYF.